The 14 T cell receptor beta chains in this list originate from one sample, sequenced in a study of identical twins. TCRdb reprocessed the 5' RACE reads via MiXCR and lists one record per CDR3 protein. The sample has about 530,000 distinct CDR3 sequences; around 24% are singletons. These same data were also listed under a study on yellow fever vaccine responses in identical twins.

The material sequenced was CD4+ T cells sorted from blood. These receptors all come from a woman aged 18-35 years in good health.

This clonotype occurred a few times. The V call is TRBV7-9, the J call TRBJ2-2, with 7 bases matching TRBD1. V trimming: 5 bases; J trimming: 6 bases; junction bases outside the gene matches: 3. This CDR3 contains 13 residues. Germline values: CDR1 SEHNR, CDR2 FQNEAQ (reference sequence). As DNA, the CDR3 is TGTGCCAGCAGCAAGCAGGGGGCCGGGGAGCTGTTTTTT. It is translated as CASSKQGAGELFF.

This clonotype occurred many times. Here the CDR3 reads CASSSTGGFQPQHF. CDR3 nucleotides: TGTGCCAGCAGTTCGACAGGGGGCTTTCAGCCCCAGCATTTT. V is TRBV12-3 or TRBV12-4 and J is TRBJ1-5; 10 bases match TRBD1. The trim removed 4 bases at V and 6 bases at J, leaving 3 bases unmatched. The CDR3 spans 14 residues.

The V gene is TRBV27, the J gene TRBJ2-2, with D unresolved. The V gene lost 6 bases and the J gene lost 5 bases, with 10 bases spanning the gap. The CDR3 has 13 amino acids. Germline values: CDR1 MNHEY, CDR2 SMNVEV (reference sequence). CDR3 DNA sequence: TGTGCCAGCAGCCGGGCACTAACCGGGGAGCTGTTTTTT. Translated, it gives CASSRALTGELFF.

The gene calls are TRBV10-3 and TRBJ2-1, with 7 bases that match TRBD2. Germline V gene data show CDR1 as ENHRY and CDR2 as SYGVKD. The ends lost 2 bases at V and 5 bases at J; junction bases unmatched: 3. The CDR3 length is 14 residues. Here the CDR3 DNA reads TGTGCCATCAGTGAGCCTAGCGGACACAATGAGCAGTTCTTC. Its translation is CAISEPSGHNEQFF.

The CDR3 DNA is TGCGCCAGCAAGGATGGGCGCACAGATACGCAGTATTTT. It translates to CASKDGRTDTQYF. The V call is TRBV5-1, the J call TRBJ2-3; D gene unclear. The CDR3 length is 13 residues. V gave up 6 bases and J gave up 1 base, with 9 bases separating them. Germline V CDR1 and CDR2: SGHRS, YFSETQ.

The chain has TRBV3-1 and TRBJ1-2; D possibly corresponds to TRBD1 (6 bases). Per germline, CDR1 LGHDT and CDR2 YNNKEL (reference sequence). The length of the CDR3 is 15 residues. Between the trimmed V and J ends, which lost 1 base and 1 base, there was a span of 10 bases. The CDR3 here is CASSQGTVLNYGYTF. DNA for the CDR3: TGTGCCAGCAGCCAAGGGACAGTGCTTAACTATGGCTACACCTTC.

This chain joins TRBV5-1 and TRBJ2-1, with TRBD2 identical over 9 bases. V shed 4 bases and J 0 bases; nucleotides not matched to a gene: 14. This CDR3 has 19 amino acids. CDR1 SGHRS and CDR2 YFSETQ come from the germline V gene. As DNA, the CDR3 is TGCGCCAGCAGCGCACGGGGGCTAGCGGGACCTGGCTCCTACAATGAGCAGTTCTTC. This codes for CASSARGLAGPGSYNEQFF.

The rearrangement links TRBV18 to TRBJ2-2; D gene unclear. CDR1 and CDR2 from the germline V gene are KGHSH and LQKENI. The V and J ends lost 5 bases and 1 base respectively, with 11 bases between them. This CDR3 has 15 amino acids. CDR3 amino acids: CASSTGRLNTGELFF. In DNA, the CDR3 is TGTGCCAGCTCAACTGGACGATTGAACACCGGGGAGCTGTTTTTT.

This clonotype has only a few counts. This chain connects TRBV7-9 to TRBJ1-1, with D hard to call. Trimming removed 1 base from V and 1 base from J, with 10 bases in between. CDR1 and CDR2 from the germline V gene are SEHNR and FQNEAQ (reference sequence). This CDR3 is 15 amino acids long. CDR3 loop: CASSLVRGWNTEAFF. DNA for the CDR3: TGTGCCAGCAGCTTAGTTCGGGGTTGGAACACTGAAGCTTTCTTT.

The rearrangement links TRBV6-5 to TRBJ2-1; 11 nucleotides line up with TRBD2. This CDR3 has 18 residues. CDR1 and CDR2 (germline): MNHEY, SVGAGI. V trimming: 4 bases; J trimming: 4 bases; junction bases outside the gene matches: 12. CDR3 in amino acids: CASSSGLAGDILYNEQFF. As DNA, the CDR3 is TGTGCCAGCAGTTCCGGACTAGCGGGCGACATACTTTACAATGAGCAGTTCTTC.

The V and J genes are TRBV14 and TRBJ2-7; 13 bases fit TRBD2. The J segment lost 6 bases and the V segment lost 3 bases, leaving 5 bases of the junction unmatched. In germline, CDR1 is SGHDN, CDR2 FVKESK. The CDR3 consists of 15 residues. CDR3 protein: CASSQTSGRTVEQYF. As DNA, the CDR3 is TGTGCCAGCAGCCAGACTAGCGGGAGGACTGTCGAGCAGTACTTC.

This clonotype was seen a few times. The CDR3 coding sequence is TGTGCCAGCAGCGGGGGAAAGTATTTTTCCTACGAGCAGTACGTC. Its translation: CASSGGKYFSYEQYV. This chain joins TRBV9 and TRBJ2-7; unclear D gene. Germline V gene lookup returns CDR1 SGDLS and CDR2 YYNGEE. Trimming cost V 3 bases and J 1 base, with 14 bases left between them. The CDR3 totals 15 residues.

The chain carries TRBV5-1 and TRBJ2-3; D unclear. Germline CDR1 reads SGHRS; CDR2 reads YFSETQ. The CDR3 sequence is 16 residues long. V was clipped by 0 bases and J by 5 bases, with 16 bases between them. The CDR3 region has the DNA TGCGCCAGCAGCTTGGCCCTAAGGGTTTCAGGAGATACGCAGTATTTT. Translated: CASSLALRVSGDTQYF.

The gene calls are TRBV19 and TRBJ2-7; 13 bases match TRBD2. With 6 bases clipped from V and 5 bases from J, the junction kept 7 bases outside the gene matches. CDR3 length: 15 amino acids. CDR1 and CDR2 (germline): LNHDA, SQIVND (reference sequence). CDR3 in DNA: TGTGCCAGTAGGGGGACTAGCGGGACAATCCACGAGCAGTACTTC. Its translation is CASRGTSGTIHEQYF.